This T cell receptor beta chain was identified in a study of blood T cell repertoires in COVID-19. Original handling: Reference gene primers were amplified, and this amplification served to estimate nucleated cell counts. TCRdb keeps only in-frame clones here, not all; method: immunoSEQ multiplex PCR. V and J calls and clone size are given by that table; D and trimming were obtained from the DNA. This table holds 290,000 or so clones, around 80% found once. The length of the CDR3 is 14 residues. V was pared by 7 bases and J by 6 bases, with 10 bases of the junction left unmatched. Per the germline V gene, CDR1 is MNHEY and CDR2 is SVGAGI.

Sequencing was done on a sample of PBMCs or T cells enriched from blood (not recorded which). The sequence was collected from a man aged 35 to 55 who had been exposed to COVID-19. The gene calls are TRBV6-5 and TRBJ1-2; 8 nucleotides line up with TRBD1. CDR3 region: CASTRDRQTDGYTF. CDR3 in DNA: TGTGCCAGCACTAGGGACAGGCAGACGGATGGCTACACCTTC.